This TCR beta chain originates from a study of kidney transplant recipient with SARS-CoV-2 infection. The V gene lost 3 bases and the J gene lost 1 base, with 13 bases spanning the gap. Germline loops: CDR1 SGHTA, CDR2 FQGTGA. The CDR3 is 15 amino acids. One entry per CDR3 protein results from TCRdb running MiXCR on the reads. The table has under 250,000 distinct CDR3 sequences, about 30% seen once. This clonotype originated in a male patient aged 30 to 40 who had COVID-19 and was a kidney transplant recipient. The graft donor may be the source of some T cells. The chain links TRBV7-3 to TRBJ2-7; D is possibly TRBD2 (5 bases). The sample was a blood sample, taken at baseline and on roughly day 110 from a kidney transplant recipient. CDR3 nucleotide sequence: TGTGCCAGCAGCTTTGGCGAGAGCGGATCCTACGAGCAGTACTTC. It yields the protein CASSFGESGSYEQYF.